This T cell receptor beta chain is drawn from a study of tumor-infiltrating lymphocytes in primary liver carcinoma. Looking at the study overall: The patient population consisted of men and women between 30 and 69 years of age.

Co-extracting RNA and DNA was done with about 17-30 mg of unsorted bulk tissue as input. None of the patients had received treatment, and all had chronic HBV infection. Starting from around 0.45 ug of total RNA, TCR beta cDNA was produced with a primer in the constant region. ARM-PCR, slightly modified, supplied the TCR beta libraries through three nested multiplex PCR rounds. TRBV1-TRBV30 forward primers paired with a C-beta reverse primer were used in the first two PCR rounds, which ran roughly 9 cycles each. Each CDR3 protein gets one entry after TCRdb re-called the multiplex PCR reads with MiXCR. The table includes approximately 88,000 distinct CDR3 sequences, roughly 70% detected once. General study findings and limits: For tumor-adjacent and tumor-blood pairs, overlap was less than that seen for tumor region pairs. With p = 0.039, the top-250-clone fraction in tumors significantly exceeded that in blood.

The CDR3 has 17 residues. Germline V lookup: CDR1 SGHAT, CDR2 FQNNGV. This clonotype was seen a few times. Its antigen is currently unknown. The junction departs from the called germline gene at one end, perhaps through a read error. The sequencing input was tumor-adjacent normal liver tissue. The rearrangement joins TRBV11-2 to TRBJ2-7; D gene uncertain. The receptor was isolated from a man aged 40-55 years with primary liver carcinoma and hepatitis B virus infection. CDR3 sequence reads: CASSLDFVTLSSYEQYF. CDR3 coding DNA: TGTGCCAGCAGCTTAGACTTCGTGACACTCAGCTCCTACGAGCAATACTTC.